This T cell receptor beta chain was recorded in a study of blood T cells in healthy people across ages. General observations from the study: Samples with more naive T cells showed higher observed beta diversity. Aged donors had fewer naive CD4+ cells and lower diversity than long-lived donors.

V was clipped by 0 bases and J by 4 bases, with 13 bases between them. The CDR3 sequence is 14 residues long. Looked up from germline, CDR1 is DFQATT and CDR2 is SNEGSKA (reference sequence). A J-beta primer mix and a sample-barcoded 5' primer were used in a second PCR of about 6 to 12 cycles. All samples gave at least 2.5 million CDR3-containing paired-end reads. A single record per CDR3 protein comes from TCRdb applying MiXCR to the 5' RACE reads. This sample carries hundreds of thousands of distinct CDR3 sequences, more than 55% of them seen once, and the ten largest clones take roughly 25%. This clonotype has more than one count but fewer than ten. Its antigen remains unknown.

This sequence joins TRBV20-1 and TRBJ2-7; TRBD1 or TRBD2 may be the D gene (6 bases each). The TCR originated in a man in his forties or fifties in good health. The sample was blood. The CDR3 coding sequence is TGCAGTGCTAGAGATCTTCGGGGGCCGTACGAGCAGTACTTC. This codes for CSARDLRGPYEQYF.